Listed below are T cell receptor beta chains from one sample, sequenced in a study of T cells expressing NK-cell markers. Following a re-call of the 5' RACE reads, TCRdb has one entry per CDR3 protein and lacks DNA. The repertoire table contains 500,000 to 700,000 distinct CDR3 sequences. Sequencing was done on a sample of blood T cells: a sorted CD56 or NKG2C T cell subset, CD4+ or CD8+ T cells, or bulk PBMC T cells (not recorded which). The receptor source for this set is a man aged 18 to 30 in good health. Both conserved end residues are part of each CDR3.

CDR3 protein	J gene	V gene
CASSVPGSGANVLTF	TRBJ2-6	TRBV5-1
CASSKVGYSYEQYF	TRBJ2-7	TRBV21-1
CASSRTSGAVFSTDTQYF	TRBJ2-3	TRBV14
CASSQDRRGTSDTQYF	TRBJ2-3	TRBV3-1
CSVGTGGYRETQYF	TRBJ2-5	TRBV29-1
CSASGLPKIPREQYF	TRBJ2-7	TRBV20-1
CAIRVDRGYEQYF	TRBJ2-7	TRBV10-3
CASSFRGLAGSGANVLTF	TRBJ2-6	TRBV12-3/TRBV12-4
CASSQAGTSNEKLFF	TRBJ1-4	TRBV4-1
CASSPGRADYGYTF	TRBJ1-2	TRBV7-2
CSAGEGRGSYEQYF	TRBJ2-7	TRBV29-1
CASLAGNTIYF	TRBJ1-3	TRBV25-1
CASSGGGGNEQFF	TRBJ2-1	TRBV9
CATSLAGTGNEQYF	TRBJ2-7	TRBV28
CASSILASGAGTQYF	TRBJ2-3	TRBV12-3/TRBV12-4
CASSQPTRGHNEQFF	TRBJ2-1	TRBV3-1
CASSLAGQRQETQYF	TRBJ2-5	TRBV5-1
CASSFAPPGPGGDTIYF	TRBJ1-3	TRBV7-8
CASSYIAPYNEQFF	TRBJ2-1	TRBV12-3/TRBV12-4
CATSRDWLGRGVSGNTIYF	TRBJ1-3	TRBV15
CASSSLAGVRETQYF	TRBJ2-5	TRBV28
CATALSGEADTQYF	TRBJ2-3	TRBV24-1
CASSLGSRGSYNEQFF	TRBJ2-1	TRBV11-3
CAIGQGYRDTQYF	TRBJ2-3	TRBV10-3
CSSGQGDGYTF	TRBJ1-2	TRBV29-1
CSVEAGGPGEQYF	TRBJ2-7	TRBV29-1